Below, one T cell receptor beta chain is given with its context. What it binds is not known. Using immunoSEQ multiplex PCR, the repertoire was profiled, and TCRdb retains in-frame clones only, with some absent. This table holds 25,000 to 35,000 clones, around 73% found once. The data were taken from a study of radiotherapy plus CTLA-4 blockade in lung cancer. General study results and limits: Some TCR clones had been derived from tumors. These clones expanded in peripheral blood after radiotherapy plus ipilimumab.

The TCR originated in a human donor with non-small cell lung cancer who had stable disease on radiotherapy plus ipilimumab. The source material was peripheral blood, sampled from a patient treated with radiotherapy plus ipilimumab.

CDR3 region: CASSPGTANTGELFF. The CDR3 bases are TGTGCCAGCAGTCCGGGGACAGCGAACACCGGGGAGCTGTTTTTT. The J gene is TRBJ2-2, the V gene TRBV27; 7 bases line up with TRBD1. From germline, CDR1 is MNHEY and CDR2 SMNVEV (reference sequence). V lost 5 bases, J lost 0 bases, and 3 bases stayed unmatched. CDR3 length: 15 residues.